What follows describes a single T cell receptor (beta chain). The CDR3 totals 16 residues. The germline V gene has CDR1 MNHEY and CDR2 SMNVEV (reference sequence). V was trimmed by 5 bases and J by 2 bases, leaving 17 bases between them. This record belongs to a study of technical replicates of blood from a handful of donors. TCRdb's table, derived via immunoSEQ multiplex PCR, lists solely in-frame clones and lacks some. The repertoire includes approximately 95,000 clones, around 95% of them detected once, and 0.3% to 0.35% sits in the top ten. This chain links TRBV27 with TRBJ2-3, with D possibly being TRBD2 (5 bases). This clonotype was sampled from a human donor in good health. The sequenced sample was T cells isolated from PBMCs. CDR3 amino acids: CASSQLGKGNTDTQYF. The CDR3 coding sequence is TGTGCCAGCAGTCAACTAGGAAAAGGAAACACAGATACGCAGTATTTT.